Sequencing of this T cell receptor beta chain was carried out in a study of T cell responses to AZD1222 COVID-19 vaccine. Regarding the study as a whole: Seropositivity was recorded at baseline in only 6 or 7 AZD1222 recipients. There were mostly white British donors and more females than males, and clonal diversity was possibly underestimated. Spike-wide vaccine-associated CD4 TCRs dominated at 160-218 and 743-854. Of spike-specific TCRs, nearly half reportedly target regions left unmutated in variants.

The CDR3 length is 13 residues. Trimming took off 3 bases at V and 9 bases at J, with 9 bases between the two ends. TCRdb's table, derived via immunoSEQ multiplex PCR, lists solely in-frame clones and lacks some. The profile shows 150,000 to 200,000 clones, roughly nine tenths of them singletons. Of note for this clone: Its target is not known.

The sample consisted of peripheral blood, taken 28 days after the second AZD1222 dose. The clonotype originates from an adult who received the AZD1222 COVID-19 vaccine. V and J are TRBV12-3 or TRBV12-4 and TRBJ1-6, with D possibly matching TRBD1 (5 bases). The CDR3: CASSFGTFSPLHF. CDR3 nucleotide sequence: TGTGCCAGCAGTTTCGGGACTTTTTCACCCCTCCACTTT.